This is a list of T cell receptor beta chains from one sample in a study of cytomegalovirus exposure and HLA in healthy donors. Here immunoSEQ multiplex PCR was the method, and the copy in TCRdb shows in-frame clones only, minus some. Among under 150,000 clones listed, roughly three quarters were seen once. Sequences were obtained from PBMCs. These TCRs come from a woman aged 40 to 50 in good health and CMV-seronegative. The CDR3 runs from the conserved cysteine through the conserved F or W. D genes are given only for firm matches. Clone size is given for some rows only: seen once, a few or many times, or a class if the clone is expanded.

clone_size j_call v_call cdr3_length d_call cdr3_aa cdr3_nt
. TRBJ1-2 TRBV6-1 14 . CASREGQTNYGYTF TGTGCCAGCAGGGAAGGACAGACCAACTATGGCTACACCTTC
. TRBJ2-2 TRBV5-1 16 . CASSLGGPRNTGELFF TGCGCCAGCAGCTTGGGCGGGCCGAGGAACACCGGGGAGCTGTTTTTT
. TRBJ1-3 TRBV7-3 15 . CASSSDDRLGNTIYF TGTGCCAGCAGCTCGGACGACAGGCTTGGAAACACCATATATTTT
. TRBJ2-7 TRBV5-3 16 TRBD2 CARSTRRGGGAYEQYF TGTGCCAGAAGCACGAGAAGGGGCGGGGGGGCTTACGAGCAGTACTTC
once TRBJ2-1 TRBV2 13 . CASAPDSYNEQFF TGTGCCAGCGCGCCCGACTCCTACAATGAGCAGTTCTTC
. TRBJ2-4 TRBV5-6 15 TRBD2 CASSLGGIAKNSQYF TGTGCCAGCAGTCTGGGGGGGATCGCCAAAAACAGTCAGTACTTC
once TRBJ1-5 TRBV28 17 TRBD1 CASSFLGQGARDQPQHF TGTGCCAGCAGTTTCCTAGGACAGGGGGCGCGGGATCAGCCCCAGCATTTT
. TRBJ2-2 TRBV6-5 14 TRBD1 CASRDRVDTGELFF TGTGCCAGCAGGGACAGGGTGGACACCGGGGAGCTGTTTTTT
. TRBJ2-5 TRBV27 13 . CTSSLSMLETQYF TGTACCAGCAGTTTATCCATGTTAGAGACCCAGTACTTC
. TRBJ2-2 TRBV10-2 15 TRBD2 CASRGSGRAAGELFF TGCGCCAGCAGGGGCAGCGGGAGGGCCGCCGGGGAGCTGTTTTTT
. TRBJ1-1 TRBV7-9 13 TRBD1 CASSQRQGAEAFF TGTGCCAGCAGCCAAAGACAGGGCGCTGAAGCTTTCTTT